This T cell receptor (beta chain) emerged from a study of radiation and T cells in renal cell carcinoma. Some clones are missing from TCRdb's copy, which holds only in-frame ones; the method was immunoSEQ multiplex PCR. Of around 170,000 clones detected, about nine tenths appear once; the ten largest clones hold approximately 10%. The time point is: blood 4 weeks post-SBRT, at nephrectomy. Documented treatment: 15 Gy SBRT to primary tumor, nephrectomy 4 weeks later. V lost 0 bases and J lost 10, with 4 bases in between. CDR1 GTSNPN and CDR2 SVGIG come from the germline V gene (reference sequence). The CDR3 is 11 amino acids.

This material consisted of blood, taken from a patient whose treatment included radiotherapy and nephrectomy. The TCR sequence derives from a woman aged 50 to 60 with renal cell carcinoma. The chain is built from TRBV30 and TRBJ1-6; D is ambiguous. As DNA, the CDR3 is TGTGCCTGGAGTGTAGAGTCACCCCTCCACTTT. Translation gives CAWSVESPLHF. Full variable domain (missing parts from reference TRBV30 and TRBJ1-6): SQTIHQWPATLVQPVGSPLSLECTVEGTSNPNLYWYRQAAGRGLQLLFYSVGIGQISSEVPQNLSASRPQDRQFILSSKKLLLSDSGFYLCAWSVESPLHFGNGTRLTVT.